This T cell receptor (beta chain) was captured by sequencing in a study of blood T cell repertoires in COVID-19. Study context: The origin of the acute and convalescent COVID-19 samples was the United States, Italy and Spain.

V gave up 2 bases and J gave up 6 bases, with 13 bases separating them. The germline gives CDR1 SQVTM, CDR2 ANQGSEA. The CDR3 contains 14 residues. Per the authors' pipeline: Cell counts per sample came from amplifying reference gene primers. The protocol was immunoSEQ multiplex PCR, while the TCRdb copy is restricted to in-frame clones and leaves out a portion. The DNA was the basis for D and trimming; V, J and clone size are from that table. Among roughly 250,000 clones listed, around 81% were seen once. Enrolment of Seattle patients took place during active infection, and they were followed longitudinally.

J is TRBJ2-2 and V is TRBV29-1; the D gene is possibly TRBD1 (5 bases). This TCR was sampled from a person aged 65-85 years with COVID-19, enrolled during active disease. The sample consisted of peripheral blood. CDR3 DNA: TGCAGCGTTGAACAGGGATCTGTGGCCGGGGAGCTGTTTTTT. Its protein is CSVEQGSVAGELFF.